The 20 T cell receptor beta chains in this list originate from one sample, sequenced in a study of beta chain features in type 1 diabetes. These receptors have no identified antigens. The study reverse transcribed the entire isolated RNA, so it sequenced expressed TCRB transcripts. The protocol was immunoSEQ multiplex PCR, while the TCRdb copy is restricted to in-frame clones and leaves out a portion. The sample shows over 150,000 clones, 7.8% of them seen only once. Study-level results: The study found moderately but significantly shorter TCRB CDR3s in all four CD4+ subsets of Type 1 diabetes patients.

Source material: central memory CD4+ T cells from blood. The receptors shown here come from a woman aged 40 to 50 with type 1 diabetes.

This clone was counted many times. This chain connects TRBV11-2 to TRBJ2-3; possible D gene TRBD1, 5 bases. The CDR3 has 15 residues. V dropped 5 bases and J dropped 0 bases, with 12 bases sitting between them. Germline V CDR1 and CDR2: SGHAT, FQNNGV. This CDR3 is CASSRQWSSTDTQYF. The CDR3 nucleotides read TGTGCCAGCAGCCGACAGTGGTCTAGCACAGATACGCAGTATTTT.

This clone was observed a handful of times. The chain couples TRBV18 to TRBJ2-7; a possible D gene is TRBD1 (5 bases). The CDR3 is 15 residues long. Germline-derived CDR1 and CDR2 are KGHSH and LQKENI. V was cut by 0 bases and J by 0 bases, with 9 bases left in between. The CDR3 DNA follows: TGTGCCAGCTCACCACCGATAGGGGCCTCCTACGAGCAGTACTTC. This codes for CASSPPIGASYEQYF. Full variable domain (missing parts from reference TRBV18 and TRBJ2-7): NAGVMQNPRHLVRRRGQEARLRCSPMKGHSHVYWYRQLPEEGLKFMVYLQKENIIDESGMPKERFSAEFPKEGPSILRIQQVVRGDSAAYFCASSPPIGASYEQYFGPGTRLTVT.

This clone appeared a few times. The chain links TRBV19 to TRBJ2-3, with D uncertain. The germline CDR1 and CDR2 sequences are LNHDA and SQIVND (reference sequence). The CDR3 loop spans 11 amino acids. The V end was cut by 6 bases, the J end by 5 bases, with 6 bases between. CDR3 nucleotide sequence: TGTGCCAGTAGCGCAGAAGATACGCAGTATTTT. This codes for CASSAEDTQYF. Complete variable domain (other parts from reference TRBV19 and TRBJ2-3): DGGITQSPKYLFRKEGQNVTLSCEQNLNHDAMYWYRQDPGQGLRLIYYSQIVNDFQKGDIAEGYSVSREKKESFPLTVTSAQKNPTAFYLCASSAEDTQYFGPGTRLTVL.

The chain couples TRBV27 to TRBJ1-4; no clear D gene. Germline V CDR1 and CDR2: MNHEY, SMNVEV (reference sequence). Trimming cost V 3 bases and J 10 bases, with 12 bases left between them. This CDR3 has 13 amino acids. The CDR3 sequence is CASSFSGGAKLFF. CDR3 nucleotides: TGTGCCAGCAGTTTCTCGGGAGGTGCAAAACTGTTTTTT.

The J gene is TRBJ1-5, the V gene TRBV19; no clear D. V lost 1 base and J 6 bases, leaving 7 bases between the germline ends. The V gene's germline CDR1 is LNHDA and CDR2 SQIVND (reference sequence). The CDR3 spans 13 residues. The DNA of the CDR3 is TGTGCCAGTAGTATAGCCGGCGGTCAGCCCCAGCATTTT. Translated: CASSIAGGQPQHF.

This clone was picked up a small number of times. The chain employs TRBV11-3 and TRBJ2-1; D gene uncertain. V was shortened by 1 base and J by 9 bases, with 10 bases between the two germline ends. This CDR3 spans 13 amino acids. Germline assignment: CDR1 SGHNT and CDR2 YENEEA. CDR3 bases: TGTGCCAGCAGCTTAGTAAGTACCAGTGAGCAGTTCTTC. As protein: CASSLVSTSEQFF.

The chain uses TRBV28 and TRBJ1-2; TRBD1 aligns across 9 bases. This CDR3 is 16 amino acids long. From germline, CDR1 is MDHEN and CDR2 SYDVKM. The V and J ends lost 6 bases and 2 bases, in that order; junction bases with no gene match: 10. The CDR3 DNA reads TGTGCCAGCAGCCGGACCTCAGGGACAGGGAACTATGGCTACACCTTC. Its protein product is CASSRTSGTGNYGYTF.

The chain employs TRBV10-3 and TRBJ2-7; D is perhaps TRBD1 (5 bases). Trimming took 2 bases from V and 2 from J, leaving 10 bases between them. The germline V gene has CDR1 ENHRY and CDR2 SYGVKD. CDR3 length equals 14 residues. This chain's CDR3 is CAISEEGDPYEQYF. For the CDR3, the DNA is TGTGCCATCAGTGAGGAAGGGGATCCCTACGAGCAGTACTTC.

The V gene is TRBV30, the J gene TRBJ1-1; no clear D gene. Trimming stripped 5 bases from V and 5 bases from J, with 12 bases between. Germline-derived CDR1 and CDR2 are GTSNPN and SVGIG (reference sequence). The CDR3 contains 12 residues. The CDR3 nucleotides are TGTGCCTGGGGGGAGGGTCTTACTGAAGCTTTCTTT. Amino acids: CAWGEGLTEAFF.

This clone appeared a few times. J is TRBJ2-3 and V is TRBV7-9; D perhaps matches TRBD1 (5 bases). V shed 0 bases and J shed 4 bases, with 14 bases lying between them. CDR1 is SEHNR and CDR2 is FQNEAQ in the germline V gene (reference sequence). The CDR3 is made up of 16 amino acids. CDR3 sequence reads: CASSLARPRVPDTQYF. CDR3 DNA sequence: TGTGCCAGCAGCTTAGCCCGACCCAGGGTCCCAGATACGCAGTATTTT.

The chain has TRBV15 and TRBJ2-2; TRBD1 matches 9 bases. J lost 0 bases, V lost 3 bases, and 2 bases had no gene match. In germline, CDR1 is LNHNV, CDR2 YYDKDF (reference sequence). The CDR3 is 16 residues long. In nucleotides, the CDR3 is TGTGCCACCAGCAGGGGACAGGGAGCGAACACCGGGGAGCTGTTTTTT. Its translation is CATSRGQGANTGELFF. Supplemented by reference TRBV15 and TRBJ2-2, the full variable domain reads DAMVIQNPRYQVTQFGKPVTLSCSQTLNHNVMYWYQQKSSQAPKLLFHYYDKDFNNEADTPDNFQSRRPNTSFCFLDIRSPGLGDTAMYLCATSRGQGANTGELFFGEGSRLTVL.

This rearrangement joins TRBV5-5 to TRBJ1-1; D is unresolved. CDR1 SGHKS and CDR2 YYEKEE come from the germline V gene (reference sequence). This CDR3 has 15 residues. V lost 2 bases and J lost 0, with 11 bases in between. CDR3 protein: CASSFPSSLNTEAFF. As DNA, the CDR3 is TGTGCCAGCAGCTTTCCGTCGAGTTTGAACACTGAAGCTTTCTTT.

This clone has a handful of counts. V usage is TRBV19 and J usage is TRBJ2-1; the match to TRBD2 covers 11 bases. The CDR3 totals 15 residues. After removal of 10 bases from V and 2 bases from J, the junction contained 7 bases not matched to a gene. Germline V lookup: CDR1 LNHDA, CDR2 SQIVND (reference sequence). Written as DNA, the CDR3 is TGTGCCACCGGGACTAGCGGAGCGACCTACAATGAGCAGTTCTTC. Residues: CATGTSGATYNEQFF. Variable domain in full (rest from reference TRBV19 and TRBJ2-1): DGGITQSPKYLFRKEGQNVTLSCEQNLNHDAMYWYRQDPGQGLRLIYYSQIVNDFQKGDIAEGYSVSREKKESFPLTVTSAQKNPTAFYLCATGTSGATYNEQFFGPGTRLTVL.

In this sample, this clone turned up a few times. The chain carries TRBV5-1 and TRBJ2-2; D not certain. Looked up from germline, CDR1 is SGHRS and CDR2 is YFSETQ. V lost 5 bases, J lost 5 bases, and 10 bases lay in between. The CDR3 is 13 residues long. The CDR3 DNA reads as TGCGCCAGCAGACCAGACTGGACCGGGGAGCTGTTTTTT. Amino acid sequence: CASRPDWTGELFF.

There are a few counts of this clone. The genes are TRBV7-2 and TRBJ2-7, with D perhaps matching TRBD1 (6 bases). Deletions cut 7 bases from V and 3 bases from J, with 25 bases between. The CDR3 sequence is 17 residues long. Germline CDR1 and CDR2: SGHTA and FQGNSA. The CDR3 loop is CASTFAPGRQAYYEQYF. CDR3 DNA sequence: TGTGCCAGCACCTTCGCTCCAGGGCGACAGGCGTACTACGAGCAGTACTTC.

This chain joins TRBV30 and TRBJ1-1, with D maybe TRBD1 (6 bases). There are 14 residues in the CDR3. The germline gives CDR1 GTSNPN, CDR2 SVGIG (reference sequence). Trimming removed 0 bases from V and 10 bases from J, with 18 bases in between. The CDR3 is CAWSVLGGGFGAFF. The CDR3 DNA sequence: TGTGCCTGGAGTGTACTCGGTGGGGGCTTTGGAGCTTTCTTT.

V and J are TRBV6-6 and TRBJ2-3; D remains ambiguous. Trimming left V 5 bases short and J 1 base short, with 13 bases between. The CDR3 runs 15 residues. CDR1 and CDR2 (germline): MNHNY, SVGAGI (reference sequence). The CDR3: CASSRVETRTDTQYF. As DNA, the CDR3 is TGTGCCAGCAGTCGGGTAGAAACCCGCACAGATACGCAGTATTTT.

Only a few counts were recorded for this clone. The rearrangement uses TRBV28 and TRBJ1-2, with TRBD1 identical over 9 bases. The germline V gene encodes CDR1 MDHEN and CDR2 SYDVKM. V lost 5 bases to trimming and J lost 10 bases; unmatched junction nucleotides: 14. This CDR3 spans 15 amino acids. The CDR3 sequence: CASSLPLLGQGFYTF. As DNA, the CDR3 is TGTGCCAGCAGTCTCCCCCTACTGGGACAGGGTTTCTACACCTTC.

The rearrangement joins TRBV7-2 to TRBJ2-5; maybe TRBD2 (6 bases). Germline V CDR1 and CDR2: SGHTA, FQGNSA. The V and J ends lost 5 bases and 2 bases respectively, with 12 bases between them. The CDR3 is 14 amino acids. The CDR3 spells CASSVGRGQETQYF. In DNA form, the CDR3 reads TGTGCCAGCAGCGTAGGCCGGGGGCAAGAGACCCAGTACTTC.

The rearrangement joins TRBV25-1 to TRBJ1-1; D is uncertain. This CDR3 has 13 amino acids. In germline, CDR1 is MGHDK, CDR2 SYGVNS. V was trimmed by 3 bases and J by 5 bases, leaving 10 bases between them. CDR3 DNA: TGTGCCAGCAGTGAGACAAGTAGGACTGAAGCTTTCTTT. Its translation: CASSETSRTEAFF.